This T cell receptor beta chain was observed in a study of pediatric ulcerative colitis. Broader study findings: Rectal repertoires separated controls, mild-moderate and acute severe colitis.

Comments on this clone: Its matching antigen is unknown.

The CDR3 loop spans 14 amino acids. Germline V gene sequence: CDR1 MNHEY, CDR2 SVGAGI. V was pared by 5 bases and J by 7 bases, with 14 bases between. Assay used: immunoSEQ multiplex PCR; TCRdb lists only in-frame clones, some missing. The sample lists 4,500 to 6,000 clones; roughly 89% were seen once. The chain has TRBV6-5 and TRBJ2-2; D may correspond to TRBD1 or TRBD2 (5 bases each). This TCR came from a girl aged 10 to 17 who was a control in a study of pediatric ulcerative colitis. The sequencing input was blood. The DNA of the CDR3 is TGTGCCAGCAGTCGCCCGCGAGGGGACGGGGAGCTGTTTTTT. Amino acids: CASSRPRGDGELFF.